This T cell receptor (beta chain) is drawn from a study of post-analysis software for immune sequencing data. Across the study: There were relapsing-remitting, secondary progressive and progressive-relapsing multiple sclerosis among the disease courses included. Study observations and caveats: In multiple sclerosis, normalized Chao1 diversity was significantly below that of controls. Patients carried roughly 5 TRBV segments more frequently than controls did, and TRBV5-6, TRBV5-1 and TRBV20-1 were among them.

This clonotype was counted ten times or more. No antigen is known for it. Unique molecular identifiers were present in the TCR beta cDNA libraries. Roughly 500,000 cDNA molecules were obtained from 1 to 10 million T cells. TCRdb re-called the PCR reads through MiXCR, storing one row per CDR3 protein. The repertoire consists of a few hundred thousand distinct CDR3 sequences, with 30% to 40% occurring once and the leading ten covering around 5.9%. The CDR3 sequence is 13 residues long. Germline V gene data show CDR1 as SQVTM and CDR2 as ANQGSEA. V lost 4 bases and J lost 7, with 17 bases in between. Sequencing used blood. V usage is TRBV29-1 and J usage is TRBJ2-7; possibly TRBD1 or TRBD2 for D (5 bases each). The source is a girl under 18 with multiple sclerosis. The CDR3 sequence: CSVGVGDPREQYF. Written as DNA, the CDR3 is TGCAGCGTTGGGGTCGGGGACCCGAGAGAGCAGTACTTC.